Presented here are 13 T cell receptor beta chains from one specimen sequenced in a study of cytomegalovirus exposure and HLA in healthy donors. Both 60 Vbeta primers and 13 Jbeta primers went into the PCR. Assay: immunoSEQ multiplex PCR; the TCRdb copy retains only in-frame clones and omits some. In the table there are roughly 130,000 clones, under 70% of which are singletons. Sequencing was done on a sample of PBMCs. These receptors originate from a woman between 55 and 75 years old in good health and CMV-seronegative.

The V and J genes are TRBV6-5 and TRBJ2-7; possibly TRBD1 for D (5 bases). Germline V gives CDR1 MNHEY, CDR2 SVGAGI. The CDR3 loop spans 16 amino acids. Trimming cost V 0 bases and J 1 base, with 13 bases left between them. CDR3 sequence (DNA): TGTGCCAGCAGTTACTCGCTGCAGGGTCGTTCCTACGAGCAGTACTTC. Translated: CASSYSLQGRSYEQYF.

The chain links TRBV5-1 to TRBJ2-7; no reliable D call. The germline V gene encodes CDR1 SGHRS and CDR2 YFSETQ. Deletions cut 3 bases from V and 2 bases from J, with 3 bases between. The length of the CDR3 is 11 residues. CDR3 nucleotides: TGCGCCAGCAGCTCTACCTACGAGCAGTACTTC. Its protein is CASSSTYEQYF.

The rearrangement joins TRBV2 to TRBJ2-7; maybe TRBD2 (6 bases). Germline CDR1 is SNHLY and CDR2 is FYNNEI. Trimming pared 7 bases from V and 3 bases from J, leaving 19 bases between. CDR3 size: 15 residues. In DNA, the CDR3 is TGTGCCAGCATGGAGGGCCTAGCAGAAAACTACGAGCAGTACTTC. It encodes CASMEGLAENYEQYF.

The chain links TRBV27 to TRBJ2-5; D perhaps matches TRBD2 (5 bases). The length of the CDR3 is 15 residues. The germline V gene has CDR1 MNHEY and CDR2 SMNVEV (reference sequence). V was cut by 8 bases and J by 2 bases, with 18 bases left in between. The CDR3 sequence is CASADGKLGQETQYF. The CDR3 coding sequence is TGTGCCAGCGCCGACGGGAAATTGGGACAAGAGACCCAGTACTTC.

The chain links TRBV19 to TRBJ2-1; 9 bases map to TRBD1. J gave up 5 bases and V 9 bases, and 14 bases lay outside the gene matches. The germline V gene encodes CDR1 LNHDA and CDR2 SQIVND (reference sequence). CDR3 length: 16 residues. The DNA of the CDR3 is TGTGCCAGGACAACCCGCGGGACAGGGACGGACAATGAGCAGTTCTTC. Its protein product is CARTTRGTGTDNEQFF.

To note about this clone: The sample contains more than one DNA sequence encoding this CDR3. The V and J genes are TRBV7-2 and TRBJ2-3; possibly TRBD1 for D (5 bases). Per germline, CDR1 SGHTA and CDR2 FQGNSA. The CDR3 extends over 15 amino acids. V was trimmed by 5 bases and J by 1 base, leaving 13 bases between them. The CDR3 nucleotides read TGTGCCAGCAGCCCCGACAGTTTAGGCACAGATACGCAGTATTTT. Amino acid sequence: CASSPDSLGTDTQYF.

The J gene is TRBJ1-1, the V gene TRBV6-1, with 7 bases fitting TRBD1. Per the germline V gene, CDR1 is MNHNS and CDR2 is SASEGT. V was pared by 0 bases and J by 4 bases, with 5 bases of the junction left unmatched. The CDR3 spans 15 residues. CDR3 region: CASSEAPQGVTEAFF. The CDR3 region has the DNA TGTGCCAGCAGTGAAGCTCCCCAGGGGGTCACTGAAGCTTTCTTT.

V gene TRBV11-3 combines with J gene TRBJ2-2, with unresolved D. The CDR3 has 12 residues. V was clipped by 3 bases and J by 6 bases, with 5 bases between them. Per the germline V gene, CDR1 is SGHNT and CDR2 is YENEEA. CDR3 bases: TGTGCCAGCAGCTTGAGCGCCGGGGAGCTGTTTTTT. Translating gives CASSLSAGELFF.

This rearrangement joins TRBV5-4 to TRBJ2-2; 12 nucleotides match TRBD1. Germline V gives CDR1 SGHNT, CDR2 YYREEE (reference sequence). The V segment lost 3 bases and the J segment 4 bases; nucleotides outside the gene matches: 4. This CDR3 is 16 amino acids long. CDR3 nucleotides: TGTGCCAGCAGCTCGGGACAGGGGGCTGTCACCGGGGAGCTGTTTTTT. Encoded protein: CASSSGQGAVTGELFF.

The chain links TRBV7-9 to TRBJ1-6; D possibly corresponds to TRBD1 (6 bases). CDR3 length: 15 residues. V was shortened by 6 bases and J by 7 bases, with 16 bases between the two germline ends. Per the germline V gene, CDR1 is SEHNR and CDR2 is FQNEAQ (reference sequence). The CDR3 reads CASRIVQGENSPLHF. CDR3 bases: TGTGCCAGCAGGATAGTACAGGGAGAGAATTCACCCCTCCACTTT.

The chain joins TRBV6-5 to TRBJ1-5, with a weak D call TRBD1 (6 bases). CDR3 length: 14 amino acids. V dropped 6 bases and J dropped 2 bases, with 11 bases sitting between them. CDR1 is MNHEY and CDR2 is SVGAGI in the germline V gene. The CDR3 DNA follows: TGTGCCAGCAGCCCTAACAGGGGCAATCAGCCCCAGCATTTT. Its translation is CASSPNRGNQPQHF.

The genes are TRBV10-3 and TRBJ2-2; 7 nucleotides agree with TRBD1. The CDR3 runs 14 residues. Trimming removed 6 bases from V and 0 bases from J; junction bases left unmatched: 1. Germline-derived CDR1 and CDR2 are ENHRY and SYGVKD. The CDR3 sequence: CAISGTANTGELFF. Here the CDR3 DNA reads TGTGCCATCAGCGGGACAGCGAACACCGGGGAGCTGTTTTTT.

The V and J genes are TRBV7-9 and TRBJ1-1; no reliable D call. CDR1 is SEHNR and CDR2 is FQNEAQ in the germline V gene (reference sequence). This CDR3 is built from 15 residues. V dropped 5 bases and J dropped 1 base, with 14 bases sitting between them. CDR3 DNA: TGTGCCAGCAGCCTTCCAGCGGGAAAGAACACTGAAGCTTTCTTT. Encoded protein: CASSLPAGKNTEAFF.